This TCR beta chain was found in a study of neoadjuvant anti-PD-1 for oral cavity cancer. Profiling relied on immunoSEQ multiplex PCR, and the TCRdb table lists in-frame clones only, not all of them. Of about 9,800 clones listed, roughly three fifths are singletons. Time point described: after neoadjuvant nivolumab, at surgical resection. Analysis of PBMCs was direct, with no culture step. The CDR3 consists of 14 residues. Germline V gene sequence: CDR1 SGHRS, CDR2 YFSETQ. V lost 4 bases to trimming and J lost 5 bases; unmatched junction nucleotides: 6. The sequence was obtained from a person between 40 and 80 years old with oral cavity squamous cell carcinoma. The sequences come from PBMCs, collected after nivolumab (anti-PD-1) treatment. The V gene is TRBV5-1, the J gene TRBJ2-3; 8 bases fit TRBD2. CDR3 residues: CASSREGSGDTQYF. In nucleotides, the CDR3 is TGCGCCAGCAGCCGGGAGGGCTCGGGAGATACGCAGTATTTT.